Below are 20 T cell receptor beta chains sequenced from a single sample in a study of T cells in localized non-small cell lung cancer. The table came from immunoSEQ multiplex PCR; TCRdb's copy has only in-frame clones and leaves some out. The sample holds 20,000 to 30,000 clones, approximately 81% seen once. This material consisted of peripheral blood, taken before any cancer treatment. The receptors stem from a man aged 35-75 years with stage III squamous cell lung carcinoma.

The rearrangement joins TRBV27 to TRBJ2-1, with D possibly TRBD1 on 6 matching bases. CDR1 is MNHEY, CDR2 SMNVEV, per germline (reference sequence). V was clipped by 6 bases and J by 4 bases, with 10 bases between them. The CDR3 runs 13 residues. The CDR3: CASRQGVYNEQFF. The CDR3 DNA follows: TGTGCCAGCAGACAGGGAGTGTACAATGAGCAGTTCTTC.

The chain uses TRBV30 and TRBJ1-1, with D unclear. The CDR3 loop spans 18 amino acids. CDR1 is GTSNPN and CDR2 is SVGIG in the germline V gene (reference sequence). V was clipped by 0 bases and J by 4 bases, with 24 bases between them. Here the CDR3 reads CAWSVVSAFGVGSTEAFF. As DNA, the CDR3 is TGTGCCTGGAGTGTTGTGTCGGCCTTCGGGGTGGGGAGCACTGAAGCTTTCTTT.

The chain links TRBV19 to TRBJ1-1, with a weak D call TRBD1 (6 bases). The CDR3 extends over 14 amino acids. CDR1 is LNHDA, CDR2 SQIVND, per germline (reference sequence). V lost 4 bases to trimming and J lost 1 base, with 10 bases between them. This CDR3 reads CASSRGGENTEAFF. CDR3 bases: TGTGCCAGTAGTAGAGGGGGGGAGAACACTGAAGCTTTCTTT. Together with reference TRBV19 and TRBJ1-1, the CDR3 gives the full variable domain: DGGITQSPKYLFRKEGQNVTLSCEQNLNHDAMYWYRQDPGQGLRLIYYSQIVNDFQKGDIAEGYSVSREKKESFPLTVTSAQKNPTAFYLCASSRGGENTEAFFGQGTRLTVV.

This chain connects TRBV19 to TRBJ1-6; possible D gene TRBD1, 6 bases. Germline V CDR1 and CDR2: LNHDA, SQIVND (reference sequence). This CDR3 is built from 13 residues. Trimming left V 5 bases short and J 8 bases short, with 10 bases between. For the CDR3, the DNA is TGTGCCAGTAGTGGACAGTTGTATTCACCCCTCCACTTT. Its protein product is CASSGQLYSPLHF.

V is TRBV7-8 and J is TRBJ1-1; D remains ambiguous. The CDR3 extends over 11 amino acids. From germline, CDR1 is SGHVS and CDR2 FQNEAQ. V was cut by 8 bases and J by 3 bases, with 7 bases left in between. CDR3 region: CASGRDTEAFF. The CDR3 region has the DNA TGTGCCAGCGGGAGGGACACTGAAGCTTTCTTT. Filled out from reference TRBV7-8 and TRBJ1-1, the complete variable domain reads GAGVSQSPRYKVAKRGQDVALRCDPISGHVSLFWYQQALGQGPEFLTYFQNEAQLDKSGLPSDRFFAERPEGSVSTLKIQRTQQEDSAVYLCASGRDTEAFFGQGTRLTVV.

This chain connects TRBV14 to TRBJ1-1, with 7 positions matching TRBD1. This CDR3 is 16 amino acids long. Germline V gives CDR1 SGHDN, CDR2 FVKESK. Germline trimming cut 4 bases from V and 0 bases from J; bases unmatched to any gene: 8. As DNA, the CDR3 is TGTGCCAGCAGCCCGCGACAGGGACTAGTGAACACTGAAGCTTTCTTT. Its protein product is CASSPRQGLVNTEAFF.

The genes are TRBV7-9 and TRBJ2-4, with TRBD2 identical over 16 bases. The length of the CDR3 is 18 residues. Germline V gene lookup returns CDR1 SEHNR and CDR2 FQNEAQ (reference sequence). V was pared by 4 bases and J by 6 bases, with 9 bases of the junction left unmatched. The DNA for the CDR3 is TGTGCCAGCAGCTCTACCGGGACTAGCGGGAGGGGGATAAACATTCAGTACTTC. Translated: CASSSTGTSGRGINIQYF.

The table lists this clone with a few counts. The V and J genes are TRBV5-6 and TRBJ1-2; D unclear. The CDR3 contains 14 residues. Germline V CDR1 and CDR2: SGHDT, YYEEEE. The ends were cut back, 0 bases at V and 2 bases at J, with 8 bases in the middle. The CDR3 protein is CASSLGAPNYGYTF. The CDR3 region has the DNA TGTGCCAGCAGCTTGGGGGCCCCGAACTATGGCTACACCTTC.

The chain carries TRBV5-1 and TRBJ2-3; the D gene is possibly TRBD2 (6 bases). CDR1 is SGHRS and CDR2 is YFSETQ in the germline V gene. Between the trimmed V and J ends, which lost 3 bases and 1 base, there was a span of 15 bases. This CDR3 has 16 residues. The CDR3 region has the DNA TGCGCCAGCAGCTACGTGGGGGGACGGGGCACAGATACGCAGTATTTT. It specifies CASSYVGGRGTDTQYF.

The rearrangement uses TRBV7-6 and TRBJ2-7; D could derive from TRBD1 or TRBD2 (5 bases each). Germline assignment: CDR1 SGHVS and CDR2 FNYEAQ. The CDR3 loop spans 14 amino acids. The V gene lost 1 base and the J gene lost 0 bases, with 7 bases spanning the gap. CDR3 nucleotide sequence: TGTGCCAGCAGCTTAGAGGGGAGCTCCTACGAGCAGTACTTC. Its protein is CASSLEGSSYEQYF.

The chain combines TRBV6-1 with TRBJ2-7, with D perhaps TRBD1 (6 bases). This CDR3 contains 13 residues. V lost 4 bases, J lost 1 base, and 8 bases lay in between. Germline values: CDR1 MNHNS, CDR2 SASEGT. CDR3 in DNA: TGTGCCAGCAGTGCTACAGGGTCCTACGAGCAGTACGTC. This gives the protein CASSATGSYEQYV.

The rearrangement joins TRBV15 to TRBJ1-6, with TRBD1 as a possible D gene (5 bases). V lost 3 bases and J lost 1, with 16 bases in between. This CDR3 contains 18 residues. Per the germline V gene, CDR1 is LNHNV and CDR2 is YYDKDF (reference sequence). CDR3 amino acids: CATSREGAIRSYNSPLHF. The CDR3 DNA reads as TGTGCCACCAGCAGGGAAGGGGCTATACGGTCCTATAATTCACCCCTCCACTTT.

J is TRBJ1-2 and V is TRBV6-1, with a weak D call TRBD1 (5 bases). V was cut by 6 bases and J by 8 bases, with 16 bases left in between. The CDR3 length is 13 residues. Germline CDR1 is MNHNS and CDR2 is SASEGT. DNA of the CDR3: TGTGCCAGCAGCCCGTTTCAGGGTGGCGGCTACACCTTC. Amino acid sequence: CASSPFQGGGYTF.

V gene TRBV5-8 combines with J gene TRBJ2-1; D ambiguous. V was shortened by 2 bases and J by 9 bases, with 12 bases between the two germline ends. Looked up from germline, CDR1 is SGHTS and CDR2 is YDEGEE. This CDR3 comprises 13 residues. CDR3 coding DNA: TGTGCCAGCAGCTTTGTCCCCCTTGTTGAGCAGTTCTTC. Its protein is CASSFVPLVEQFF. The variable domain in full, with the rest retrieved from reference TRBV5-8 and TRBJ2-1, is EAGVTQSPTHLIKTRGQQATLRCSPISGHTSVYWYQQALGLGLQFLLWYDEGEERNRGNFPPRFSGRQFPNYSSELNVNALELEDSALYLCASSFVPLVEQFFGPGTRLTVL.

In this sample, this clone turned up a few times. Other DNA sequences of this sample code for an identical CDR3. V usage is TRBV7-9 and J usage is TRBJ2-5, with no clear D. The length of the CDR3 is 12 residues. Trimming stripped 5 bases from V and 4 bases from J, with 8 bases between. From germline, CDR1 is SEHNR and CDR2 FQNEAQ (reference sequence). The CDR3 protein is CASSPPGETQYF. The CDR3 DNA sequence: TGTGCCAGCAGCCCCCCTGGAGAGACCCAGTACTTC.

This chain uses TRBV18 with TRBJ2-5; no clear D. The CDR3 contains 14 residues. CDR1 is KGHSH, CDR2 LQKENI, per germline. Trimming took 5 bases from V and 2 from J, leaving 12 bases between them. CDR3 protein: CASSSYQPQETQYF. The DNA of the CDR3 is TGTGCCAGCTCATCCTACCAACCTCAAGAGACCCAGTACTTC.

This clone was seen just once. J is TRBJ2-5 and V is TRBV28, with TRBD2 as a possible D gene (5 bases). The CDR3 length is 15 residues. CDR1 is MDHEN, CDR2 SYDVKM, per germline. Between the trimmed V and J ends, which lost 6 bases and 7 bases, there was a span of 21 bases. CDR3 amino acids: CASSPARVIYGTQYF. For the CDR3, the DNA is TGTGCCAGCAGCCCGGCGAGGGTAATTTATGGGACCCAGTACTTC.

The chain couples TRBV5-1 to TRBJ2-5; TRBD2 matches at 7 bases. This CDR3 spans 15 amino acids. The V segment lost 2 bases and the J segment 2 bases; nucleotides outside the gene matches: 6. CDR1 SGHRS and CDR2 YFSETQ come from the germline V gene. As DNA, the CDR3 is TGCGCCAGCAGCTTCACCGGGGGGACTCAAGAGACCCAGTACTTC. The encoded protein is CASSFTGGTQETQYF.

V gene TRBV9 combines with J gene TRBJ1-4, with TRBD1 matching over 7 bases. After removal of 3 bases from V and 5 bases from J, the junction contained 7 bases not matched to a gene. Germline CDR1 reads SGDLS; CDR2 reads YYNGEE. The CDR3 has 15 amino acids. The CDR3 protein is CASSAQDRINEKLFF. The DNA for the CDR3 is TGTGCCAGCAGCGCCCAGGACAGGATAAATGAAAAACTGTTTTTT.

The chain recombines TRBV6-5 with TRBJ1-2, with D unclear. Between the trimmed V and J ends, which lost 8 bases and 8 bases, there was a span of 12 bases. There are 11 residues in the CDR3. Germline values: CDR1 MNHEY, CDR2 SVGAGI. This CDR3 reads CASGNTWGYTF. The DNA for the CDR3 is TGTGCCAGCGGCAACACGTGGGGCTACACCTTC.